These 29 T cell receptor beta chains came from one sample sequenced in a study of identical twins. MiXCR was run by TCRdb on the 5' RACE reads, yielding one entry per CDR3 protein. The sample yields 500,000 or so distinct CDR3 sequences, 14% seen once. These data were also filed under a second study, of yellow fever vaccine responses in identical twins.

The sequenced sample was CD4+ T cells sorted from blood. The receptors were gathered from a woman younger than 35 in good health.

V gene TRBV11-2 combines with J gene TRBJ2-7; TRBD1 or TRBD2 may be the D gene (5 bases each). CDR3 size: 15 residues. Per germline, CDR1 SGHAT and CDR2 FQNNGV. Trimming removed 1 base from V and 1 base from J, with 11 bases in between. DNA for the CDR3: TGTGCCAGCAGCTTAGTCTGGGACCATTCCTACGAGCAGTACTTC. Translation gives CASSLVWDHSYEQYF.

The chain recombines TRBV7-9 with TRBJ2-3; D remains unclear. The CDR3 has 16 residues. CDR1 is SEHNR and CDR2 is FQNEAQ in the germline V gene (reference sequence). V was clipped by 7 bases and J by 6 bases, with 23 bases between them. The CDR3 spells CASIFIHQRSGDTQYF. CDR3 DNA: TGTGCCAGCATCTTTATCCATCAGAGATCCGGGGATACGCAGTATTTT. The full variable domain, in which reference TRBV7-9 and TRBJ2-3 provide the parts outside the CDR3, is DTGVSQNPRHKITKRGQNVTFRCDPISEHNRLYWYRQTLGQGPEFLTYFQNEAQLEKSRLLSDRFSAERPKGSFSTLEIQRTEQGDSAMYLCASIFIHQRSGDTQYFGPGTRLTVL.

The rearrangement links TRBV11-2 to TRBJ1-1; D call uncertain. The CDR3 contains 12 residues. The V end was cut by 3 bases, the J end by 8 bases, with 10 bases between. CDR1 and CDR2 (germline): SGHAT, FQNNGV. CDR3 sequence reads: CASSLTSGEAFF. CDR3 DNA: TGTGCCAGCAGCTTGACGAGTGGGGAAGCTTTCTTT.

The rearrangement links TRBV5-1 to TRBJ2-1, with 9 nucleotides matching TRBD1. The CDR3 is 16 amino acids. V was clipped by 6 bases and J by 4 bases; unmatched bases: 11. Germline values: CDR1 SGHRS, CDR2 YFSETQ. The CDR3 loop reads CASTPNIGTGYNEQFF. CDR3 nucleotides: TGCGCCAGCACCCCAAATATCGGGACAGGGTACAATGAGCAGTTCTTC.

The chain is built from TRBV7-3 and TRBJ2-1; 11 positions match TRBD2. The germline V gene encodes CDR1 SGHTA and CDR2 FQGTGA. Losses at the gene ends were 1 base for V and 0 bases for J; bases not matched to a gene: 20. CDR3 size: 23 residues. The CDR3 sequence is CASSLKSPGTSGKLNASYNEQFF. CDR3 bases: TGTGCCAGCAGCTTAAAGTCTCCGGGGACTAGCGGAAAACTCAACGCCTCCTACAATGAGCAGTTCTTC.

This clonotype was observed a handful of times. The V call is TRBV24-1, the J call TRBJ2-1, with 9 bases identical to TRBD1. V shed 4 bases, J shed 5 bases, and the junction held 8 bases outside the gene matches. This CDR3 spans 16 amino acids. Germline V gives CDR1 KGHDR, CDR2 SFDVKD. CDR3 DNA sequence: TGTGCCACCAGTGACCCGGGACAGGGCCTTCACAATGAGCAGTTCTTC. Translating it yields CATSDPGQGLHNEQFF.

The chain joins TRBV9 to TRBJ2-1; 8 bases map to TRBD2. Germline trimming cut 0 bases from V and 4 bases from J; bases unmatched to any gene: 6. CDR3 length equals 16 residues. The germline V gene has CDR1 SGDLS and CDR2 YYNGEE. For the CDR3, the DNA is TGTGCCAGCAGCGTAGCAAGCGGGAGCCCGTACAATGAGCAGTTCTTC. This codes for CASSVASGSPYNEQFF.

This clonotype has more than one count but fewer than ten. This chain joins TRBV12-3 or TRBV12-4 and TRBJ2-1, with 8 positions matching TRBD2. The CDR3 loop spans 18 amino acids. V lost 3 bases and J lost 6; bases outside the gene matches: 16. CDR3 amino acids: CASSFFRGGANPVNEQFF. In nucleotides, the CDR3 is TGTGCCAGCAGTTTTTTTCGGGGGGGCGCAAATCCCGTCAATGAGCAGTTCTTC.

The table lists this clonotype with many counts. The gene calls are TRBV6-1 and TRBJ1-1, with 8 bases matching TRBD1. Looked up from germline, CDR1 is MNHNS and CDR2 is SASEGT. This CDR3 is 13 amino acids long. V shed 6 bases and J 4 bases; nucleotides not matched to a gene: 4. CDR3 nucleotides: TGTGCCAGCAGCAGACAGGGGCCCACTGAAGCTTTCTTT. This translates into CASSRQGPTEAFF.

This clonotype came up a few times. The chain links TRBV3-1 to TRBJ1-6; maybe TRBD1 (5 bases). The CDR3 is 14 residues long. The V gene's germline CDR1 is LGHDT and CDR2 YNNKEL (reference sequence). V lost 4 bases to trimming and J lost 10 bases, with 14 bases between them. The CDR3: CASSPKGSGSPLHF. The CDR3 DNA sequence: TGTGCCAGCAGCCCAAAGGGGTCCGGATCACCCCTCCACTTT.

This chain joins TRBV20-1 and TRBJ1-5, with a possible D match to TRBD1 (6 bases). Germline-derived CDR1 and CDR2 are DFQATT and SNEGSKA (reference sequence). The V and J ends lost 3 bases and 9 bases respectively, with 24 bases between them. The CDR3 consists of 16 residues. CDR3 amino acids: CSASEVQGSSWGPQHF. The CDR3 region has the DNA TGCAGTGCTAGCGAGGTCCAGGGGTCCTCCTGGGGGCCCCAGCATTTT.

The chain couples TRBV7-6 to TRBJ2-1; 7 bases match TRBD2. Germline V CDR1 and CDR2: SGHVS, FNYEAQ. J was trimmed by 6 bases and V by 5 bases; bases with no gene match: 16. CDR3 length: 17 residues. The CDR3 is CASSPRRPGGIGNEQFF. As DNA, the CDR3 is TGTGCCAGCAGCCCGAGACGACCGGGGGGAATCGGCAATGAGCAGTTCTTC.

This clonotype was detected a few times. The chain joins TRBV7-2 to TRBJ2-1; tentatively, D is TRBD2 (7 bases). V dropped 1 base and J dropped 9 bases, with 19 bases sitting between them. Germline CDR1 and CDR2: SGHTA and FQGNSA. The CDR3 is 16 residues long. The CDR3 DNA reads TGTGCCAGCAGCTTAGTGACGGGGGGCTCCTTGCTTGAGCAGTTCTTC. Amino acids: CASSLVTGGSLLEQFF.

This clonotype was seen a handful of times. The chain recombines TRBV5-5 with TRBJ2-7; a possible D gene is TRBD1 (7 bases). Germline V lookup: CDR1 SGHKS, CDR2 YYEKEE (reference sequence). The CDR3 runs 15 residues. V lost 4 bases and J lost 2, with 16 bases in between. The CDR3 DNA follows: TGTGCCAGCAGCGGGGGGTTGGGACAGACCTACGAGCAGTACTTC. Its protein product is CASSGGLGQTYEQYF.

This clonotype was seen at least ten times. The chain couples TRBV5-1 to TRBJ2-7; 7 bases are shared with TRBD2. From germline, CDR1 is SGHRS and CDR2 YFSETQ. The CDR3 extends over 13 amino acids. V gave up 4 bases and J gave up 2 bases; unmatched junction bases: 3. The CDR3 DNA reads TGCGCCAGCAGCCTAGCGGCAACCTACGAGCAGTACTTC. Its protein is CASSLAATYEQYF.

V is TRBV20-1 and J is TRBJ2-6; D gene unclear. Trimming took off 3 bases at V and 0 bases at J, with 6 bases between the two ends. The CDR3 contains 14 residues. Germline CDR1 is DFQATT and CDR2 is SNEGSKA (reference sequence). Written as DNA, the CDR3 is TGCAGTGCTAGTCCCAGCTCTGGGGCCAACGTCCTGACTTTC. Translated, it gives CSASPSSGANVLTF.

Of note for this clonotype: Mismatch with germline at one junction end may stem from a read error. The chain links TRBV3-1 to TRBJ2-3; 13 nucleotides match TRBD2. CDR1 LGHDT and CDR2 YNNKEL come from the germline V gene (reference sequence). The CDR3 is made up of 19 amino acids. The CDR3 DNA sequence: TGTGCCTGCAGCAGTGGAGGACTAGCGGGAGTTCGGGGCACAGATACGCAGTATTTT. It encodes CACSSGGLAGVRGTDTQYF.

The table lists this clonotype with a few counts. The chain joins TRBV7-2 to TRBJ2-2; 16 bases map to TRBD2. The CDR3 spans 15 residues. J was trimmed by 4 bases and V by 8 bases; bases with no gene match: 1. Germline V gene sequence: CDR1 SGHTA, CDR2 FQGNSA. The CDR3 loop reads CASGTSGGATGELFF. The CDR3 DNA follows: TGTGCCAGCGGGACTAGCGGGGGGGCCACCGGGGAGCTGTTTTTT.

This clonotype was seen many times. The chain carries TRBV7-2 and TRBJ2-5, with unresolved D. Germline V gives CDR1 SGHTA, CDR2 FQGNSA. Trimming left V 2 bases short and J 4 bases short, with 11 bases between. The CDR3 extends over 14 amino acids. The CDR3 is CASSLNGYGETQYF. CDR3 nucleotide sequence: TGTGCCAGCAGCTTAAATGGGTACGGAGAGACCCAGTACTTC.

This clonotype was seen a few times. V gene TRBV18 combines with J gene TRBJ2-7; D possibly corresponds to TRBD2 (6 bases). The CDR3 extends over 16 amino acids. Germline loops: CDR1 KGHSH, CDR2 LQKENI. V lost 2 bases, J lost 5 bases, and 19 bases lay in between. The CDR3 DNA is TGTGCCAGCTCACCATTGGGGACCGGGACTTCAGACGAGCAGTACTTC. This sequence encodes CASSPLGTGTSDEQYF.

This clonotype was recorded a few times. CDR3 DNA: TGTGCCAGCAGCCCAGGAGGGGGCGGTGGCTACACCTTC. Protein sequence: CASSPGGGGGYTF. The chain is built from TRBV3-1 and TRBJ1-2; 7 bases fit TRBD1. V lost 4 bases, J lost 7 bases, and 6 bases stayed unmatched. Per germline, CDR1 LGHDT and CDR2 YNNKEL (reference sequence). This CDR3 contains 13 residues.

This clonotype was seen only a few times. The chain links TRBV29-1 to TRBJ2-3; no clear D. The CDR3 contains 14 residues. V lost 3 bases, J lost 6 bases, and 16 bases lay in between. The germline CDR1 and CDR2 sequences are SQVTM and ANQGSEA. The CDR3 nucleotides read TGCAGCGTTGAGGGGATCCCCGAGGCGGATACGCAGTATTTT. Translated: CSVEGIPEADTQYF.

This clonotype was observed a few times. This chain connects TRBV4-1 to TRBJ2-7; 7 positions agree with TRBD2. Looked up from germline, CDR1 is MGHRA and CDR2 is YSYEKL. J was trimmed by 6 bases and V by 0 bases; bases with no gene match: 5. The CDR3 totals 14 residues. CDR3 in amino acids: CASSQEWGGSEQYF. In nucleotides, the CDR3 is TGCGCCAGCAGCCAAGAGTGGGGGGGGAGCGAGCAGTACTTC.

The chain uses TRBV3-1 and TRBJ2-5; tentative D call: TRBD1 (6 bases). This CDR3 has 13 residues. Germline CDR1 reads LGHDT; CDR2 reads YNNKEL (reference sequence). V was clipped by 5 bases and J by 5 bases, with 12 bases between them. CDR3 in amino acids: CASSETGMETQYF. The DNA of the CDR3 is TGTGCCAGCAGCGAAACAGGGATGGAGACCCAGTACTTC.

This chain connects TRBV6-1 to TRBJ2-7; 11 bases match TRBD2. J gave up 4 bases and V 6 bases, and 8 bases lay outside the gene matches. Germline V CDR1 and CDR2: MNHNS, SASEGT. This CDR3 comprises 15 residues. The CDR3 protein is CASRRGTSGIYEQYF. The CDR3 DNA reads TGTGCCAGCAGAAGAGGGACTAGCGGAATTTACGAGCAGTACTTC.

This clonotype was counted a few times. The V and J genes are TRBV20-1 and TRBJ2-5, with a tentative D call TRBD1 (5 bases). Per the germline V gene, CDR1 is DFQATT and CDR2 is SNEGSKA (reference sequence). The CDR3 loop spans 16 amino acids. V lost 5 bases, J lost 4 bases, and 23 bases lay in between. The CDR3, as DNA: TGCAGTGCTTCCAGGGTCCCGAAGGTCCCCCCAGAGACCCAGTACTTC. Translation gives CSASRVPKVPPETQYF.

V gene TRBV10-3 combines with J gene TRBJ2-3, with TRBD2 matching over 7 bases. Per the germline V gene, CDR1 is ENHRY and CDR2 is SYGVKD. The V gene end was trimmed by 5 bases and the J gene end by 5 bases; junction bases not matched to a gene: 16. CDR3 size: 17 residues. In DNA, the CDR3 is TGTGCCATCAGTAAGGTTAGCGGGCCCCTGACGGGAGATACGCAGTATTTT. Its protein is CAISKVSGPLTGDTQYF.

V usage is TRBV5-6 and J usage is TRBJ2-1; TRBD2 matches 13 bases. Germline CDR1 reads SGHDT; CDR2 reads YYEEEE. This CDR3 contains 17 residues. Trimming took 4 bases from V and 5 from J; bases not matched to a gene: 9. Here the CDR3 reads CASSRRLGTSGNNEQFF. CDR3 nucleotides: TGTGCCAGCAGCCGAAGACTCGGGACTAGCGGGAACAATGAGCAGTTCTTC.

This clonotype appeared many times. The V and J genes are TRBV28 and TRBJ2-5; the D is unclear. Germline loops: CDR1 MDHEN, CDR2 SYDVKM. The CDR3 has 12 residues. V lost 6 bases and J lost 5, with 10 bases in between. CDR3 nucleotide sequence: TGTGCCAGCAGCTCTTCCGGGGAGACCCAGTACTTC. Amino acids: CASSSSGETQYF.